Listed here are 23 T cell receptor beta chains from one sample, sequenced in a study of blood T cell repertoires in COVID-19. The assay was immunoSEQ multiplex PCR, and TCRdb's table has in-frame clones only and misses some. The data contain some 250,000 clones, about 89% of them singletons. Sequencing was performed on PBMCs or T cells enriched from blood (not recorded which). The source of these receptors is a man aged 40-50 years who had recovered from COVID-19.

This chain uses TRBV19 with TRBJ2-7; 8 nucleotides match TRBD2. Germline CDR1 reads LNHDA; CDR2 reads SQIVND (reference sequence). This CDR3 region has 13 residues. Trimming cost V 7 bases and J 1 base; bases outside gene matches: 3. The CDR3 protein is CASTSGGSYEQYF. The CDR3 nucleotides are TGTGCCAGTACCTCGGGAGGGTCCTACGAGCAGTACTTC.

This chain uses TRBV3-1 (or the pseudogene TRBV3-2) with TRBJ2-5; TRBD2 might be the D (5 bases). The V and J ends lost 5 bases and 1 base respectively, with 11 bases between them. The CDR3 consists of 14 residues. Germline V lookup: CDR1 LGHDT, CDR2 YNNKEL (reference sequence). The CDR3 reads CASSFRTRQETQYF. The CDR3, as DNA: TGTGCCAGCAGCTTCCGGACTCGCCAAGAGACCCAGTACTTC.

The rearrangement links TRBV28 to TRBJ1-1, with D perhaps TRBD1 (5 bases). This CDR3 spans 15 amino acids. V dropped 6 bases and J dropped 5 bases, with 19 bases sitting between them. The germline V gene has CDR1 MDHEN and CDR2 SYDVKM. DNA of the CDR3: TGTGCCAGCAGATCCTCCGGGACTCAAGGGACTGAAGCTTTCTTT. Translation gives CASRSSGTQGTEAFF.

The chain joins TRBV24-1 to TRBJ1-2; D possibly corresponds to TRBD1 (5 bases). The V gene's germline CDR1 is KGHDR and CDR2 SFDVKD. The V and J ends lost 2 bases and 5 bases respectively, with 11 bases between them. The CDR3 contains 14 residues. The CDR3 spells CATSDYRGRYGYTF. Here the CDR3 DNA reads TGTGCCACCAGTGATTATAGGGGCAGATATGGCTACACCTTC.

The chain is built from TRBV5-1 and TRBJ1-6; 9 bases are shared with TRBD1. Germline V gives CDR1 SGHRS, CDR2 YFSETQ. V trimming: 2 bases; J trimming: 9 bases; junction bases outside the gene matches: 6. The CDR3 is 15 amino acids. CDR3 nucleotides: TGCGCCAGCAGCTTTAGGACAGGGGACGCTTCACCCCTCCACTTT. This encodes CASSFRTGDASPLHF. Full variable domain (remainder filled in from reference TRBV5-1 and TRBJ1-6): KAGVTQTPRYLIKTRGQQVTLSCSPISGHRSVSWYQQTPGQGLQFLFEYFSETQRNKGNFPGRFSGRQFSNSRSEMNVSTLELGDSALYLCASSFRTGDASPLHFGNGTRLTVT.

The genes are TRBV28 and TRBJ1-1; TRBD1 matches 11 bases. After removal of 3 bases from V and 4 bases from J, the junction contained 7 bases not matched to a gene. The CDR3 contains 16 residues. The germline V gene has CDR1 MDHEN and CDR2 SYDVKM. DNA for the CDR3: TGTGCCAGCAGTTTCGATTGGGACAGGGGGATCACTGAAGCTTTCTTT. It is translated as CASSFDWDRGITEAFF.

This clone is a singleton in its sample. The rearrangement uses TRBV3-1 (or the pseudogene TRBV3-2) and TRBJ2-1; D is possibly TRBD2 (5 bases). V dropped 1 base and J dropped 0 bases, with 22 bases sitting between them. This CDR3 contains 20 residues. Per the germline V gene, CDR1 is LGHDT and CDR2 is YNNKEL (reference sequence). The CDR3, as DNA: TGTGCCAGCAGCCAAGGGCGCTTTATGACTACCTCAAGCTCCTACAATGAGCAGTTCTTC. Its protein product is CASSQGRFMTTSSSYNEQFF.

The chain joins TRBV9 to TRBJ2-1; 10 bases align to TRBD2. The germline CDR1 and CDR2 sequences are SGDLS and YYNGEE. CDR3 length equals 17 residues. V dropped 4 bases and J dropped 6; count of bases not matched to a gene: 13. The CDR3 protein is CASSPRASGGRINEQFF. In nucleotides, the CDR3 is TGTGCCAGCAGCCCCCGGGCTAGCGGGGGTAGAATCAATGAGCAGTTCTTC. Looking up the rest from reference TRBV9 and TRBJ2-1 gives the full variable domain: DSGVTQTPKHLITATGQRVTLRCSPRSGDLSVYWYQQSLDQGLQFLIQYYNGEERAKGNILERFSAQQFPDLHSELNLSSLELGDSALYFCASSPRASGGRINEQFFGPGTRLTVL.

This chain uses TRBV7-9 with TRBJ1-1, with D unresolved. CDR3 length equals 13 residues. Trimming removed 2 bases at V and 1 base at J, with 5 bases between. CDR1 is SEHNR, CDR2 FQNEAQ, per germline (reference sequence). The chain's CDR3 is CASSLLGNTEAFF. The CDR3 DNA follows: TGTGCCAGCAGCTTACTCGGGAACACTGAAGCTTTCTTT.

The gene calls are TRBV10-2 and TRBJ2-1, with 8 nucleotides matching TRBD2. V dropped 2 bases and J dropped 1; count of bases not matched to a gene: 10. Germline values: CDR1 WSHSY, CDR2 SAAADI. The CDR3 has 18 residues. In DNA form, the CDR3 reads TGCGCCAGCAGTGAGACTAGCGGATGGGGGCGATCCTACAATGAGCAGTTCTTC. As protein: CASSETSGWGRSYNEQFF.

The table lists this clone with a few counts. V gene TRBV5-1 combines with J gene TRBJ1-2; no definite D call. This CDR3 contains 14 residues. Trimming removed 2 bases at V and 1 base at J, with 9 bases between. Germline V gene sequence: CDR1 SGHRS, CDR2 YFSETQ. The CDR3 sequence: CASSFNGNNYGYTF. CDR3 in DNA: TGCGCCAGCAGCTTCAACGGGAATAACTATGGCTACACCTTC.

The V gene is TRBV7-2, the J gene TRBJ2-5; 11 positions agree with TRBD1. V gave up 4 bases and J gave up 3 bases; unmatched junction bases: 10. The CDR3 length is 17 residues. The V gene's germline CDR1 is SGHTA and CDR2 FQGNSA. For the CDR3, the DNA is TGTGCCAGCAGCTCAGGGAGGGACAGGGGGGGAAAAGAGACCCAGTACTTC. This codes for CASSSGRDRGGKETQYF.

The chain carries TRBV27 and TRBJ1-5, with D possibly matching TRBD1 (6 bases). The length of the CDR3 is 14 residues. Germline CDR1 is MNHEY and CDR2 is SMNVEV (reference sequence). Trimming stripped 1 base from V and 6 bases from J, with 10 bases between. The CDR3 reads CASSLWAGAQPQHF. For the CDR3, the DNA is TGTGCCAGCAGTTTATGGGCAGGGGCTCAGCCCCAGCATTTT.

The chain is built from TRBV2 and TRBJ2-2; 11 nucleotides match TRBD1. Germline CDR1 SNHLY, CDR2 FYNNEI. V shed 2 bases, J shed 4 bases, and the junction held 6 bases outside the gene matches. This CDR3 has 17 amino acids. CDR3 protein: CASSESGQGAPTGELFF. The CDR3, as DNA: TGTGCCAGCAGTGAATCCGGACAGGGGGCCCCCACCGGGGAGCTGTTTTTT. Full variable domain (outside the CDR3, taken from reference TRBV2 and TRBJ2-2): EPEVTQTPSHQVTQMGQEVILRCVPISNHLYFYWYRQILGQKVEFLVSFYNNEISEKSEIFDDQFSVERPDGSNFTLKIRSTKLEDSAMYFCASSESGQGAPTGELFFGEGSRLTVL.

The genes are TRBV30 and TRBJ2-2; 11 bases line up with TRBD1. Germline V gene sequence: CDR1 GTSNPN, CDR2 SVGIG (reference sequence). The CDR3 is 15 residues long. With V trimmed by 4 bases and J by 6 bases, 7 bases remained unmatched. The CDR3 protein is CAWNPGTGGPGELFF. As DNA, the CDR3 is TGTGCCTGGAATCCCGGGACAGGGGGACCCGGGGAGCTGTTTTTT.

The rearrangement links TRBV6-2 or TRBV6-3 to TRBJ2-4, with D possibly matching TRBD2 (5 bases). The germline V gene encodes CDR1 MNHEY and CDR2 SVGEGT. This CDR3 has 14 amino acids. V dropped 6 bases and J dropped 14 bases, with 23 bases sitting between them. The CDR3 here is CASSSNAGRVPEYF. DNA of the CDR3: TGTGCCAGCAGCTCCAACGCTGGGCGGGTCCCCGAGTACTTC.

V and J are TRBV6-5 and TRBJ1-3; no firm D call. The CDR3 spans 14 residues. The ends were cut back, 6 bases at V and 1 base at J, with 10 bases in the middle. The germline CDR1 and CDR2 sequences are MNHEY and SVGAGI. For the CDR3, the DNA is TGTGCCAGCAGATCCGGTTCTTCTGGAAACACCATATATTTT. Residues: CASRSGSSGNTIYF.

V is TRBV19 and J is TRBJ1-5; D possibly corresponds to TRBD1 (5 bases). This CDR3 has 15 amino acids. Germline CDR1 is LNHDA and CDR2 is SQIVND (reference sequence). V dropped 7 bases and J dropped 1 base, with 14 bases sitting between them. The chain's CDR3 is CASTGGATSNQPQHF. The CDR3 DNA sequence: TGTGCCAGTACGGGAGGGGCTACGAGCAATCAGCCCCAGCATTTT.

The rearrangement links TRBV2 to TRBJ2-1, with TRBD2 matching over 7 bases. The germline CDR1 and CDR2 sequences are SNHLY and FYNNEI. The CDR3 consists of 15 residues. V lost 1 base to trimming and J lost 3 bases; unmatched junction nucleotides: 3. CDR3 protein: CASSEDRGGYNEQFF. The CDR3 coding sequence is TGTGCCAGCAGTGAAGACCGCGGGGGCTACAATGAGCAGTTCTTC.

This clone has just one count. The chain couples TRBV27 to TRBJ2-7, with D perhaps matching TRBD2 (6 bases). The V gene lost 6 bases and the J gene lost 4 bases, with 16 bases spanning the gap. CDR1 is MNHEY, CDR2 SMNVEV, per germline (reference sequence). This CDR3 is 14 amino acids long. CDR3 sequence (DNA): TGTGCCAGCAGCCTCAAGCGGGCTGCATACGAGCAGTACTTC. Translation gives CASSLKRAAYEQYF.

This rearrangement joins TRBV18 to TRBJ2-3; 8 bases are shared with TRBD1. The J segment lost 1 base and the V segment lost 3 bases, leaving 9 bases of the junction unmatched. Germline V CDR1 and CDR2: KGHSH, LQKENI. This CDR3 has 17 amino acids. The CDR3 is CASSPRAPGQGTDTQYF. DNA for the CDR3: TGTGCCAGCTCACCGCGAGCTCCGGGACAGGGCACAGATACGCAGTATTTT.

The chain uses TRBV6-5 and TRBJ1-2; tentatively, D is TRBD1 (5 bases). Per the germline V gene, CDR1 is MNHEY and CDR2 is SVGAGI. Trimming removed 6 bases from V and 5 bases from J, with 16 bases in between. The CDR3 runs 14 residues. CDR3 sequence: CASRDRGSRYGYTF. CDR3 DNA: TGTGCCAGCAGGGATCGGGGGTCGAGATATGGCTACACCTTC.

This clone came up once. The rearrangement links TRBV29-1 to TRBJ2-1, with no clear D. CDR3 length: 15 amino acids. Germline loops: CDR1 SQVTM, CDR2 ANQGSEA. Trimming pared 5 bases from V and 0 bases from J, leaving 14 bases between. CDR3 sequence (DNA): TGCAGCGTTTTCGGAGAATTGATCTCCTACAATGAGCAGTTCTTC. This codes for CSVFGELISYNEQFF.